The 8 T cell receptor beta chains below come from one sample, sequenced in a study of CD8+ T cells in alopecia areata. Sequencing used cDNA as its template, made by extracting RNA and reverse transcribing it. Libraries were prepared by immunoSEQ multiplex PCR; TCRdb keeps only in-frame clonotypes and omits some of them. The sample includes around 300,000 clones, 60% seen only once; the top ten take 0.9% to 0.95%. Treatment denoted: oral pan-JAK inhibitor, 5-10 mg twice daily. The sequencing used CD4+ T cells sorted from blood, collected around week 53, from a patient treated with tofacitinib. All receptors come from a human donor with alopecia areata.

The chain recombines TRBV27 with TRBJ1-6; 8 nucleotides line up with TRBD1. This CDR3 spans 15 amino acids. From germline, CDR1 is MNHEY and CDR2 SMNVEV (reference sequence). The ends lost 6 bases at V and 8 bases at J; junction bases unmatched: 9. The chain's CDR3 is CASSPPDRAYSPLHF. CDR3 nucleotide sequence: TGTGCCAGCAGCCCCCCGGACAGGGCATATTCACCCCTCCACTTT.

The gene calls are TRBV15 and TRBJ2-6; D is possibly TRBD1 (6 bases). Germline V gene sequence: CDR1 LNHNV, CDR2 YYDKDF (reference sequence). V was shortened by 5 bases and J by 0 bases, with 14 bases between the two germline ends. CDR3 length: 17 amino acids. The CDR3 here is CATSRRTVYSGANVLTF. DNA for the CDR3: TGTGCCACCAGCCGGAGGACAGTGTACTCTGGGGCCAACGTCCTGACTTTC.

The rearrangement uses TRBV30 and TRBJ1-6; D not resolved. Trimming took 4 bases from V and 11 from J, leaving 9 bases between them. The CDR3 length is 11 residues. In germline, CDR1 is GTSNPN, CDR2 SVGIG (reference sequence). CDR3 DNA sequence: TGTGCCTGGACCTACGGGGCACCCCTCCACTTT. Protein: CAWTYGAPLHF.

This chain connects TRBV7-9 to TRBJ1-1; D is undetermined. The germline V and J ends were trimmed by 2 bases and 2 bases, with 9 bases remaining between them. CDR1 SEHNR and CDR2 FQNEAQ come from the germline V gene (reference sequence). The CDR3 contains 14 residues. The CDR3 here is CASSLNTGNTEAFF. CDR3 DNA: TGTGCCAGCAGCTTAAATACCGGTAACACTGAAGCTTTCTTT. Full variable domain (rest looked up from reference TRBV7-9 and TRBJ1-1): DTGVSQNPRHKITKRGQNVTFRCDPISEHNRLYWYRQTLGQGPEFLTYFQNEAQLEKSRLLSDRFSAERPKGSFSTLEIQRTEQGDSAMYLCASSLNTGNTEAFFGQGTRLTVV.

The chain joins TRBV2 to TRBJ2-5; D is ambiguous. Germline assignment: CDR1 SNHLY and CDR2 FYNNEI. The CDR3 totals 13 residues. Trimming shortened V by 4 bases and J by 2 bases, and 8 bases separated the two germline ends. The chain's CDR3 is CASSARRQETQYF. The DNA for the CDR3 is TGTGCCAGCAGTGCTCGGCGTCAAGAGACCCAGTACTTC.

This CDR3 reads CSVDEGSDEQFF. In DNA form, the CDR3 reads TGCAGCGTTGACGAGGGCTCGGATGAGCAGTTCTTC. V gene TRBV29-1 combines with J gene TRBJ2-1, with D perhaps TRBD2 (5 bases). Per the germline V gene, CDR1 is SQVTM and CDR2 is ANQGSEA. V was pared by 3 bases and J by 8 bases, with 11 bases between. The CDR3 totals 12 residues.

The rearrangement joins TRBV30 to TRBJ1-1; D is ambiguous. The CDR3 is 12 amino acids. Trimming took 1 base from V and 6 from J, leaving 9 bases between them. Germline values: CDR1 GTSNPN, CDR2 SVGIG (reference sequence). Here the CDR3 DNA reads TGTGCCTGGAGTGGAGGGTTCGCTGAAGCTTTCTTT. Translated, it gives CAWSGGFAEAFF.

This clone turned up a few times. The V gene is TRBV29-1, the J gene TRBJ1-1; D might be TRBD1 (5 bases). This CDR3 comprises 13 residues. V was shortened by 3 bases and J by 10 bases, with 18 bases between the two germline ends. In germline, CDR1 is SQVTM, CDR2 ANQGSEA. The CDR3 bases are TGCAGCGTTGAGTTGTGGGGGGAAATCGGAGCTTTCTTT. Its translation: CSVELWGEIGAFF.